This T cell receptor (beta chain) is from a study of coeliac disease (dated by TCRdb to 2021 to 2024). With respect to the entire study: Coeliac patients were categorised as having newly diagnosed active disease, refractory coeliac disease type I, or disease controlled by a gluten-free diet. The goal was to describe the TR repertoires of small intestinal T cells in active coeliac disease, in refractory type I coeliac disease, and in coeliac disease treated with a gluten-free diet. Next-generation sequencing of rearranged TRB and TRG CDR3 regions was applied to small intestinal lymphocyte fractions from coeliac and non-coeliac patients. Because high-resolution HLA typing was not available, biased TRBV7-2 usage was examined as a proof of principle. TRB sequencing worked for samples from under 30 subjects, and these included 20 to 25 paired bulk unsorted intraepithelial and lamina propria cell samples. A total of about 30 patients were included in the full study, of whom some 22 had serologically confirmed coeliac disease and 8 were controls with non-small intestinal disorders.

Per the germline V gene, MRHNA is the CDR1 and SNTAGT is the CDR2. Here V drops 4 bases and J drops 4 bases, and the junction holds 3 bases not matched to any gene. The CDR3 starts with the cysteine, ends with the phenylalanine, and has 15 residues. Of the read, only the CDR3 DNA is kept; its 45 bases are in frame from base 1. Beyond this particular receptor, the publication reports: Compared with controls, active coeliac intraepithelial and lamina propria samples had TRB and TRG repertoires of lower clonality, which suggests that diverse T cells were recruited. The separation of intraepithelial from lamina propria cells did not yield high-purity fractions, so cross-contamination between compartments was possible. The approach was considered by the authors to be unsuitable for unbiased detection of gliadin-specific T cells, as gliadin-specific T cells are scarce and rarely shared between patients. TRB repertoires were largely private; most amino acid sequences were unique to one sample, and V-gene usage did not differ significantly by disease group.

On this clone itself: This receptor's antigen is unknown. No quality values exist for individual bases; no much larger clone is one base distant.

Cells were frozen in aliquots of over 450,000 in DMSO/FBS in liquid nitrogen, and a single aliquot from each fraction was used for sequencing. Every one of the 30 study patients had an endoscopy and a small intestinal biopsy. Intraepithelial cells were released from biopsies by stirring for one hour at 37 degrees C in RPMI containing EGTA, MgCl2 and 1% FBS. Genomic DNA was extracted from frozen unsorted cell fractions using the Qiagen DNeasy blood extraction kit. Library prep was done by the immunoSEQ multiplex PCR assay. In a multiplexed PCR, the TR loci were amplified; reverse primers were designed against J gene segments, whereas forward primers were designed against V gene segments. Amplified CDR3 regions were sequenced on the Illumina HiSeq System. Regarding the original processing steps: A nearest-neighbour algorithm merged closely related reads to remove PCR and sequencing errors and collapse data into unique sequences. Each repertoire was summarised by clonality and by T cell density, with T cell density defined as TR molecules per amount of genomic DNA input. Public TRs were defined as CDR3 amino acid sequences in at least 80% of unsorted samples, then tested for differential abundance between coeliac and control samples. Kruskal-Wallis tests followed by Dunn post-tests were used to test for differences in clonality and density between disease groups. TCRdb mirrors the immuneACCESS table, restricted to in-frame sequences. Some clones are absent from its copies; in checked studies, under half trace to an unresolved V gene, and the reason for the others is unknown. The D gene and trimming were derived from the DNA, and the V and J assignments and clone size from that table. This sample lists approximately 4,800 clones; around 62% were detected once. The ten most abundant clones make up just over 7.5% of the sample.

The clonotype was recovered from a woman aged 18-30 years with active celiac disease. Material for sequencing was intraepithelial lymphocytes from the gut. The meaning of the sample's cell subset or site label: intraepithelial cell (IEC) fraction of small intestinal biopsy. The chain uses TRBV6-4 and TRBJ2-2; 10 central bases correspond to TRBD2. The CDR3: CASSVLAGVTGELFF. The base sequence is TGTGCCAGCAGTGTTCTAGCGGGAGTCACCGGGGAGCTGTTTTTT.